This paragraph covers one TCR beta chain sequence. Its cognate antigen is unknown. This sample stems from a study of shared clonotypes between healthy human individuals. Study-wide results and caveats: Clonotype sharing across donors was expected to vary with sequencing depth. The low donor count limited represented genetic and exposure-history diversity.

The CDR3 runs 10 residues. CDR1 MNHEY and CDR2 SVGAGI come from the germline V gene. Deep-level settings were used for running the assay. Sequencing of unsorted PBMC DNA was carried out using ten immunoSEQ deep assay plates. Clones were read by immunoSEQ multiplex PCR, and TCRdb kept only the in-frame ones, dropping some. The table records 75,000 to 100,000 clones, roughly half of them present only once. The sequenced material came from PBMCs. The gene calls are TRBV6-5 and TRBJ1-5; D possibly corresponds to TRBD1 (6 bases). The receptor was isolated from a middle-aged woman in good health. Some clones in this sample may be carry-over from other donors' samples. CDR3 bases: TGTTCCACAGGGTTTCAGCCCCAGCATTTT. Protein sequence: CSTGFQPQHF.